This entry concerns a single T cell receptor (beta chain). Each exposed participant met a COVID-19 case in the 2 weeks preceding study entry. This sample is drawn from a study of blood T cell repertoires in COVID-19. Repertoires were generated with immunoSEQ multiplex PCR, while TCRdb's copy carries only in-frame clones and drops some. This sample yields more than 150,000 clones, of which about 80% are seen a single time; over 13% belongs to the top ten. The sequence came from a man between 60 and 75 years old who had been exposed to COVID-19. Sequencing used PBMCs or T cells enriched from blood (not recorded which).

CDR3 loop: CASSLTENQPQHF. The CDR3, as DNA: TGTGCCAGCAGCTTGACAGAGAATCAGCCCCAGCATTTT. The chain combines TRBV12-3 or TRBV12-4 with TRBJ1-5; possibly TRBD1 for D (5 bases). CDR3 length: 13 amino acids. The ends were cut back, 6 bases at V and 4 bases at J, with 10 bases in the middle.